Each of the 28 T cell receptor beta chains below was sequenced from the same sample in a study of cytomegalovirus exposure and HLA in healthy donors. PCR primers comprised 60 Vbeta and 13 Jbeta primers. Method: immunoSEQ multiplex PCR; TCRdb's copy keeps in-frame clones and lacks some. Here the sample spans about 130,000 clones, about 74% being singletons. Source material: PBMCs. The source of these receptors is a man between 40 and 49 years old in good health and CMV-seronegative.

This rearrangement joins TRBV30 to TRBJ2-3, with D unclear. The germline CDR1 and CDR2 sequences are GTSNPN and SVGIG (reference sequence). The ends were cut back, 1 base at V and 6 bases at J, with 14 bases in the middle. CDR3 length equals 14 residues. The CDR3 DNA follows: TGTGCCTGGAGTGACTACTACACTTGGGATACGCAGTATTTT. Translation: CAWSDYYTWDTQYF.

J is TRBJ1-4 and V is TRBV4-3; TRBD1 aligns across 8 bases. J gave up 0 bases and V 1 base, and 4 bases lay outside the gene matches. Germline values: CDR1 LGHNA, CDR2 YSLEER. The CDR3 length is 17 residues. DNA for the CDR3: TGCGCCAGCAGCCAAGCCAGGGGGCGTACAACTAATGAAAAACTGTTTTTT. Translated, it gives CASSQARGRTTNEKLFF.

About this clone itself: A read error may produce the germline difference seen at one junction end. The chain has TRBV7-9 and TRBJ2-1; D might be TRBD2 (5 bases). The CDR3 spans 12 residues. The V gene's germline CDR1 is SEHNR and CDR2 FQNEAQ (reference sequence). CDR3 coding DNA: TGTTCCAGCAGTTACCTAGCCAATGAGCAGTTCTTC. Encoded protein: CSSSYLANEQFF.

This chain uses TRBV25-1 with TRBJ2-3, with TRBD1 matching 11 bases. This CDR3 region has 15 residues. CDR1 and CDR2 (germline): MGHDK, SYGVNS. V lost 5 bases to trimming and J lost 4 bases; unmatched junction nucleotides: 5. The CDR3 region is CASSLPGQGADTQYF. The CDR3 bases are TGTGCCAGCAGTCTACCGGGACAGGGGGCAGATACGCAGTATTTT.

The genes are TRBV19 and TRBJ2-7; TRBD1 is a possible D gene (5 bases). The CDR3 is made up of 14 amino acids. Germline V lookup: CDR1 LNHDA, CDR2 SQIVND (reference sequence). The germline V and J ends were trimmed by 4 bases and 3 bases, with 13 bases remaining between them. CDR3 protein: CASSTSRTHYEQYF. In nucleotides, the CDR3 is TGTGCCAGTAGTACATCCAGGACACACTACGAGCAGTACTTC.

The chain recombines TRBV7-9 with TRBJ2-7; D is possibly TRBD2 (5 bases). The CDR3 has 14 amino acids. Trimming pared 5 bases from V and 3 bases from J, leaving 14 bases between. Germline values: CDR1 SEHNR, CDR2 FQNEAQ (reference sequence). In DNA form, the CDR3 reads TGTGCCAGCAGCCTGGACTCGACCCACTACGAGCAGTACTTC. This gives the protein CASSLDSTHYEQYF.

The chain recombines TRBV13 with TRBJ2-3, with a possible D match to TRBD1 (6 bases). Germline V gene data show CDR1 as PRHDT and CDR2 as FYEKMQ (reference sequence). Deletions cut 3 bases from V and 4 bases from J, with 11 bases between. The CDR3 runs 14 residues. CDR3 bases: TGTGCCAGCAGCTTTGGTGGGGGCTCAGATACGCAGTATTTT. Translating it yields CASSFGGGSDTQYF.

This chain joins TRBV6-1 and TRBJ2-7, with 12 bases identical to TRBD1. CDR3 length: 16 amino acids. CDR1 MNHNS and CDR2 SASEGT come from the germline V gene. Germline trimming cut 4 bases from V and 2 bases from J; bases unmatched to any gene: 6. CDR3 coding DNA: TGTGCCAGCAGTGGACAGGGACAGGGGGCTCCCTACGAGCAGTACTTC. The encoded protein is CASSGQGQGAPYEQYF.

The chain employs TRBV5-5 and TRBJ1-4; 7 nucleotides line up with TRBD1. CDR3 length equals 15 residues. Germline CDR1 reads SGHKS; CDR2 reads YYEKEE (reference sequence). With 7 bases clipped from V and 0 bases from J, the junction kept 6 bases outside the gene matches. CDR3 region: CASRGQVATNEKLFF. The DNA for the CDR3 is TGTGCCAGCCGAGGACAGGTTGCAACTAATGAAAAACTGTTTTTT.

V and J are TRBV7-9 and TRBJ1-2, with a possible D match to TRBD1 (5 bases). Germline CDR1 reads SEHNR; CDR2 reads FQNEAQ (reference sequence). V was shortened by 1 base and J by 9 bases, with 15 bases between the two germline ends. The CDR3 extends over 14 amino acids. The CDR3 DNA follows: TGTGCCAGCAGCTTAGACTCAGGGTTTGGGAGCTACACCTTC. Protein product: CASSLDSGFGSYTF.

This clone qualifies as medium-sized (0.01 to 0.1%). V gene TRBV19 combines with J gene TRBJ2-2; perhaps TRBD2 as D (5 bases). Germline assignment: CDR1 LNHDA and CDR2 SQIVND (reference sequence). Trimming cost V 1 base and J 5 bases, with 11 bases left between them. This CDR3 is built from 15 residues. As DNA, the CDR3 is TGTGCCAGTAGTATAGCCCTCCGCGGGACCGGGGAGCTGTTTTTT. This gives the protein CASSIALRGTGELFF.

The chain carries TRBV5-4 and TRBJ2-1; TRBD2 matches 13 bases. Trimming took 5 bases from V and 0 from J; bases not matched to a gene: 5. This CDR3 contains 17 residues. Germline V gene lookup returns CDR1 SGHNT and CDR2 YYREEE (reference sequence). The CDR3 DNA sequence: TGTGCCAGCAGAGGACTAGCGGGGGCGAGCTCCTACAATGAGCAGTTCTTC. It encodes CASRGLAGASSYNEQFF.

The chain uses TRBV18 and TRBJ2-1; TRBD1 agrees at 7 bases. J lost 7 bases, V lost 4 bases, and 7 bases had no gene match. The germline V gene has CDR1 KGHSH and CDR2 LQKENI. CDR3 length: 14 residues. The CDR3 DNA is TGTGCCAGCTCACTACGTGAACAGGGGAATGAGCAGTTCTTC. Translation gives CASSLREQGNEQFF.

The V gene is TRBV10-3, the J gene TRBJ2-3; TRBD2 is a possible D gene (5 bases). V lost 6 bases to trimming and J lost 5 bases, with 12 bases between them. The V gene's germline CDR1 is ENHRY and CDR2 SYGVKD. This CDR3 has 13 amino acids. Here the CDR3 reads CAIRASLGDTQYF. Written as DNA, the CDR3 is TGTGCCATCAGGGCCTCACTAGGAGATACGCAGTATTTT.

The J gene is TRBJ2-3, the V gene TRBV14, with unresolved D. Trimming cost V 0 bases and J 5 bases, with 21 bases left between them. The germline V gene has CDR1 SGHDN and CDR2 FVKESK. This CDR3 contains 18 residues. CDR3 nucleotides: TGTGCCAGCAGCCAAGATTGGGCCGGCAGACCGGTCCGAGATACGCAGTATTTT. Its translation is CASSQDWAGRPVRDTQYF. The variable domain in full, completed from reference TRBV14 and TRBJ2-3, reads EAGVTQFPSHSVIEKGQTVTLRCDPISGHDNLYWYRRVMGKEIKFLLHFVKESKQDESGMPNNRFLAERTGGTYSTLKVQPAELEDSGVYFCASSQDWAGRPVRDTQYFGPGTRLTVL.

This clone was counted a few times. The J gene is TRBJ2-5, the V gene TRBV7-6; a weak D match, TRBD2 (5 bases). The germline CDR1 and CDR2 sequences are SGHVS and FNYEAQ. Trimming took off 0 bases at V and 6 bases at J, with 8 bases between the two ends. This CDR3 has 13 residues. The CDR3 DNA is TGTGCCAGCAGCTTAGCGAGCGGAAAGACCCAGTACTTC. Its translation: CASSLASGKTQYF.

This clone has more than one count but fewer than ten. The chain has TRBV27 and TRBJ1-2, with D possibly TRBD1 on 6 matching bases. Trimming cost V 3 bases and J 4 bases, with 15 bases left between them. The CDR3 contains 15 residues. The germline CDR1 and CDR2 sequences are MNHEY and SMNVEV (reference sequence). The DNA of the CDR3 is TGTGCCAGCAGTTTGGAAGGCAGGGGCTCCTATGGCTACACCTTC. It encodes CASSLEGRGSYGYTF.

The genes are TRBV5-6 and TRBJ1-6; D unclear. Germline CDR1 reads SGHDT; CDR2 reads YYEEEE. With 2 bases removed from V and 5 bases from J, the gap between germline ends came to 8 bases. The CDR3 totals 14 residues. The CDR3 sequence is CASSFSTDNSPLHF. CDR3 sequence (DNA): TGTGCCAGCAGCTTCAGTACAGATAATTCACCCCTCCACTTT.

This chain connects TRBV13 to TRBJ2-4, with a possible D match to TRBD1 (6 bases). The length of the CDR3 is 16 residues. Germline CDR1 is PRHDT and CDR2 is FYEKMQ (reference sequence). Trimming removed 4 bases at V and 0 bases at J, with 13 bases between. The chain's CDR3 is CASSYGQILAKNIQYF. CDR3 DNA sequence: TGTGCCAGCAGCTATGGACAGATACTAGCCAAAAACATTCAGTACTTC.

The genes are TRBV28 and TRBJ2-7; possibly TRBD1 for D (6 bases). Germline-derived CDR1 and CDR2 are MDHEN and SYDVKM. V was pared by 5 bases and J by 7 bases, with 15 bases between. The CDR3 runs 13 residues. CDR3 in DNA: TGTGCCAGCAGTGGGGGCGGCCGAAGGGAGCAGTACTTC. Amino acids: CASSGGGRREQYF.

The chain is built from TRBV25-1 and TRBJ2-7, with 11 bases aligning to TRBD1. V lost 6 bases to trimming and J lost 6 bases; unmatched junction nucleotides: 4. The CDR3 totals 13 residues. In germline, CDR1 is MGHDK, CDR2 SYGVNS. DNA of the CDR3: TGTGCCAGCAGCCGGGACAGGGGGAGCGAGCAGTACTTC. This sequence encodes CASSRDRGSEQYF.

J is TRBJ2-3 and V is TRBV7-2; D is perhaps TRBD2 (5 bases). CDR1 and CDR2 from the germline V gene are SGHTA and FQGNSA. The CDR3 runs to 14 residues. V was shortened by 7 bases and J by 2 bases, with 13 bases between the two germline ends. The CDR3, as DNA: TGTGCCAGCATCCCCGGGGTCTCCACAGATACGCAGTATTTT. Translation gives CASIPGVSTDTQYF.

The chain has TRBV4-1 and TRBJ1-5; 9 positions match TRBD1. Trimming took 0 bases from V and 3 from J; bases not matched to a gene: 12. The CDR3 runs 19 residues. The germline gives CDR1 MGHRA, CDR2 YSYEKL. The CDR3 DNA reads TGCGCCAGCAGCCAAGAAAGGGTCGTCGGGGACAGGGTCAATCAGCCCCAGCATTTT. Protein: CASSQERVVGDRVNQPQHF.

The CDR3 is CASSEGGKQPQHF. The CDR3 coding sequence is TGTGCCAGCAGTGAGGGGGGGAAACAGCCCCAGCATTTT. The chain combines TRBV6-1 with TRBJ1-5; D possibly corresponds to TRBD1 (5 bases). V dropped 3 bases and J dropped 7 bases, with 10 bases sitting between them. Germline CDR1 and CDR2: MNHNS and SASEGT. This CDR3 contains 13 residues.

CDR3 sequence (DNA): TGTGCCAGCAGCCCACCAAAGCCTGCAGAGACCCAGTACTTC. Translation: CASSPPKPAETQYF. V usage is TRBV7-2 and J usage is TRBJ2-5; D is undetermined. Deletions cut 5 bases from V and 4 bases from J, with 14 bases between. This CDR3 is built from 14 residues. Germline-derived CDR1 and CDR2 are SGHTA and FQGNSA.

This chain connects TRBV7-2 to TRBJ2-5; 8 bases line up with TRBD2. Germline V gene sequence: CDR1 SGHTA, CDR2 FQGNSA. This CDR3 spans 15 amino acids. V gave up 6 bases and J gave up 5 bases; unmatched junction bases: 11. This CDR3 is CASRAGLAITETQYF. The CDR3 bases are TGTGCCAGCAGGGCCGGACTAGCCATCACCGAGACCCAGTACTTC.

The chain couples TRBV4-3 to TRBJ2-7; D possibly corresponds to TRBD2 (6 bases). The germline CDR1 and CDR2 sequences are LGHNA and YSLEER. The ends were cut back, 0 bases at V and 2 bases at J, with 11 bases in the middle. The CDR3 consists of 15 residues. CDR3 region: CASSQDREPTYEQYF. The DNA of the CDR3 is TGCGCCAGCAGCCAAGATCGGGAGCCGACCTACGAGCAGTACTTC.

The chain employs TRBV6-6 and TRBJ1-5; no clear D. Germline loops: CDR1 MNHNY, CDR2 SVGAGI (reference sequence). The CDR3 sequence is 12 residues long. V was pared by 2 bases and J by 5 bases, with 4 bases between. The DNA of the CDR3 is TGTGCCAGCAGTTACATCGATCAGCCCCAGCATTTT. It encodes CASSYIDQPQHF.